What follows describes a single T cell receptor (beta chain). PCR primers comprised 60 Vbeta and 13 Jbeta primers. Here immunoSEQ multiplex PCR was the method, and the copy in TCRdb shows in-frame clones only, minus some. The sample shows a few hundred thousand clones, approximately 80% of them seen only once. The V and J ends lost 0 bases and 2 bases respectively, with 5 bases between them. Germline V gives CDR1 MNHEY, CDR2 SVGAGI. The length of the CDR3 is 14 residues. These data originate in a study of cytomegalovirus exposure and HLA in healthy donors. The material sequenced was PBMCs. V and J are TRBV6-5 and TRBJ1-3, with D possibly matching TRBD1 (5 bases). This sequence originates from a woman between 40 and 55 years old in good health and CMV-seronegative. The CDR3 sequence is CASSYSGAGNTIYF. The CDR3, as DNA: TGTGCCAGCAGTTACTCAGGGGCTGGAAACACCATATATTTT.